A selection of T cell receptor beta chains follows, all from one sample in a study of blood T cell repertoires in COVID-19. Sequenced by immunoSEQ multiplex PCR; TCRdb stores in-frame clones only, minus some. The sample has tens of thousands of clones; around 90% are singletons. The sample was peripheral blood. These receptors came from a human donor in a cohort sampled during active COVID-19. CDR3s include the opening cysteine and the closing phenylalanine or tryptophan. Fields, in order: J gene, V gene, CDR3 protein.

j_call: TRBJ1-5
v_call: TRBV7-2
cdr3_aa: CASSSNRNQPQHF

j_call: TRBJ1-2
v_call: TRBV27
cdr3_aa: CASGLTGGTSNYGYTF

j_call: TRBJ1-1
v_call: TRBV10-3
cdr3_aa: CAIWRGGEAFF

j_call: TRBJ2-1
v_call: TRBV2
cdr3_aa: CASSDGGGPYNEQFF

j_call: TRBJ2-5
v_call: TRBV6-2/TRBV6-3
cdr3_aa: CASSYQGRVKETQYF

j_call: TRBJ1-2
v_call: TRBV27
cdr3_aa: CASATSAYYGYTF

j_call: TRBJ2-5
v_call: TRBV4-1
cdr3_aa: CASSQGWGGTGSVETQYF

j_call: TRBJ1-5
v_call: TRBV28
cdr3_aa: CASSFMGQGGQPQHF

j_call: TRBJ1-1
v_call: TRBV29-1
cdr3_aa: CSAQIGTGLHPNTEAFF

j_call: TRBJ1-2
v_call: TRBV28
cdr3_aa: CASTDQPGHIRYGYTF

j_call: TRBJ1-4
v_call: TRBV28
cdr3_aa: CASSSGQGSSVEKLFF

j_call: TRBJ2-7
v_call: TRBV10-2
cdr3_aa: CASTPTGGEQYF

j_call: TRBJ1-1
v_call: TRBV11-2
cdr3_aa: CASSPPRPDREAEAFF

j_call: TRBJ1-4
v_call: TRBV4-1
cdr3_aa: CASSRGTGITTNEKLFF

j_call: TRBJ1-4
v_call: TRBV4-1
cdr3_aa: CASSLSAGNEKLFF

j_call: TRBJ1-4
v_call: TRBV7-9
cdr3_aa: CASSLRGVANEKLFF

j_call: TRBJ2-7
v_call: TRBV12-3/TRBV12-4
cdr3_aa: CASSREYEQYF

j_call: TRBJ2-5
v_call: TRBV3-1/TRBV3-2
cdr3_aa: CASSSIEGRETQYF

j_call: TRBJ1-4
v_call: TRBV9
cdr3_aa: CASSVGGQGGEKLFF

j_call: TRBJ2-7
v_call: TRBV4-1
cdr3_aa: CASSQDFRTGVYEQYF

j_call: TRBJ1-1
v_call: TRBV5-3
cdr3_aa: CARSLACGDKGSTEAFF

j_call: TRBJ2-7
v_call: TRBV4-1
cdr3_aa: CASSPGQGYYEQYF

j_call: TRBJ2-7
v_call: TRBV12-3/TRBV12-4
cdr3_aa: CASSLDQGDEQYF

j_call: TRBJ1-2
v_call: TRBV21-1
cdr3_aa: CAPTRGQGAGVKERNYGYTF

j_call: TRBJ1-5
v_call: TRBV4-1
cdr3_aa: CASSPLMPGNNQPQHF

j_call: TRBJ1-6
v_call: TRBV7-2
cdr3_aa: CASSIQASGTGDSPLHF

j_call: TRBJ1-2
v_call: TRBV5-4
cdr3_aa: CASSLEITGKVNGYTF

j_call: TRBJ2-7
v_call: TRBV27
cdr3_aa: CASSFGTVNYEQYF

j_call: TRBJ1-2
v_call: TRBV5-6
cdr3_aa: CASSPGQVEGYTF

j_call: TRBJ1-2
v_call: TRBV7-9
cdr3_aa: CASSVVGGYGYTF

j_call: TRBJ2-7
v_call: TRBV5-6
cdr3_aa: CASSYGQGPYEQYF

j_call: TRBJ1-2
v_call: TRBV14
cdr3_aa: CASSLGQLYGYTF

j_call: TRBJ2-7
v_call: TRBV10-3
cdr3_aa: CAISESSGASYEQYF

j_call: TRBJ1-5
v_call: TRBV7-6
cdr3_aa: CASSLVSDQPQHF

j_call: TRBJ2-7
v_call: TRBV5-1
cdr3_aa: CASSLGQETYEQYF

j_call: TRBJ1-2
v_call: TRBV9
cdr3_aa: CASSVNNYGYTF

j_call: TRBJ2-7
v_call: TRBV6-1
cdr3_aa: CASSETGLAYEQYF

j_call: TRBJ2-7
v_call: TRBV11-2
cdr3_aa: CASSPSRGQVSYEQYF

j_call: TRBJ1-5
v_call: TRBV4-1
cdr3_aa: CASSQNRDQPQHF

j_call: TRBJ1-4
v_call: TRBV11-2
cdr3_aa: CASSLRPWGEGDEKLFF

j_call: TRBJ2-1
v_call: TRBV3-1/TRBV3-2
cdr3_aa: CASSQDRAGGQEDYNEQFF

j_call: TRBJ1-2
v_call: TRBV6-9
cdr3_aa: CASSYPGGLYGYTF

j_call: TRBJ1-1
v_call: TRBV5-5
cdr3_aa: CASSYDSNTEAFF

j_call: TRBJ1-2
v_call: TRBV19
cdr3_aa: CASSIYTGGDYGYTF

j_call: TRBJ1-2
v_call: TRBV20-1
cdr3_aa: CSAVLNYGYTF

j_call: TRBJ1-2
v_call: TRBV15
cdr3_aa: CATWDRDINYGYTF

j_call: TRBJ1-6
v_call: TRBV2
cdr3_aa: CASRAGNSPLHF

j_call: TRBJ1-1
v_call: TRBV19
cdr3_aa: CASRALTDGTEAFF

j_call: TRBJ1-6
v_call: TRBV9
cdr3_aa: CASSVDGVHTSSYNSPLHF

j_call: TRBJ2-7
v_call: TRBV7-8
cdr3_aa: CASSSSGAEQYF

j_call: TRBJ1-6
v_call: TRBV19
cdr3_aa: CASSIEGQTGSPLHF

j_call: TRBJ2-6
v_call: TRBV10-2
cdr3_aa: CASSSLGQSSGANVLTF